The clone carrying this T cell receptor beta chain was seen once. These data originate in a study of blood T cell repertoires in COVID-19. The overall study: COVID-19 samples, acute and convalescent, were from the United States, Italy and Spain. From T cells, B-cell-depleted T cells, or PBMCs came the material, which was cDNA or gDNA.

The CDR3 runs to 14 residues. V lost 3 bases to trimming and J lost 1 base; unmatched junction nucleotides: 4. Germline values: CDR1 DFQATT, CDR2 SNEGSKA (reference sequence). This table comes from immunoSEQ multiplex PCR, and its TCRdb copy is limited to in-frame clones, with some not included. The top ten clones hold over 9% of a sample with roughly 92,000 clones, approximately 86% of them seen once. The V call is TRBV20-1, the J call TRBJ2-5, with TRBD1 identical over 8 bases. This receptor was taken from a man in his fifties with acute or convalescent COVID-19. Sequenced material: peripheral blood. The CDR3 is CSASPDRGQETQYF. CDR3 nucleotide sequence: TGCAGTGCTAGTCCCGACAGGGGCCAAGAGACCCAGTACTTC.